The entry that follows covers one T cell receptor (beta chain) sequence. No antigen is known for it. In terms of origin and age, donors were healthy Caucasian individuals from Russia aged about 6 to 90. Total RNA, at least 5 micrograms per sample, came from PBMCs. Using a J-beta primer mix together with a sample-barcoded 5' primer, a second PCR was run for roughly 7 to 11 cycles. TCRdb fed the 5' RACE reads into MiXCR, producing one record per CDR3 protein. Of 380,000 or so distinct CDR3 sequences listed, 52% are singletons. From germline, CDR1 is SGHRS and CDR2 YFSETQ. The junction had 8 bases not matched to a gene; V was cut back by 4 bases and J by 10 bases. CDR3 size: 13 residues. This entry comes from a study of blood T cells in healthy people across ages. Study-wide results and caveats: Researchers said unsorted PBMCs prevented a conclusive naive versus antigen-experienced comparison.

The gene calls are TRBV5-1 and TRBJ2-1; the match to TRBD2 covers 7 bases. The origin of this receptor is a man in his fifties or sixties in good health. Sequences were obtained from blood. The CDR3 reads CASSPSPGGEQFF. The CDR3 DNA follows: TGCGCCAGCAGCCCCTCGCCGGGAGGAGAGCAGTTCTTC.